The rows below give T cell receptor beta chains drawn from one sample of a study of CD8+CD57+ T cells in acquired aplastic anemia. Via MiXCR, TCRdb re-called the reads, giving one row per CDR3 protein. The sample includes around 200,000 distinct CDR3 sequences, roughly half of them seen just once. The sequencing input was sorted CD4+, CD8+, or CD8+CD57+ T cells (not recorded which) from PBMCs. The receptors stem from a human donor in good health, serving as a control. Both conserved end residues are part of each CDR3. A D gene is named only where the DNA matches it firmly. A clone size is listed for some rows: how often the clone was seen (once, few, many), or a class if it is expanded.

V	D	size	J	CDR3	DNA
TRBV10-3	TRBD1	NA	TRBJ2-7	CAISDPTGSRPYEQYF	TGTGCCATCAGTGATCCGACAGGGAGCAGACCCTACGAGCAGTACTTC
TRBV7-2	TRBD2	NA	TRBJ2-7	CASSATSGPTYEQYF	TGTGCCAGCAGCGCGACTAGCGGGCCAACCTACGAGCAGTACTTC
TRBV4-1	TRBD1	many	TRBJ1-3	CASSTRTGDLSGNTIYF	TGCGCCAGCAGCACCCGGACAGGGGACCTCTCTGGAAACACCATATATTTT
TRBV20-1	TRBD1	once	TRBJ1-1	CSAIDTGTGPEAFF	TGCAGTGCTATTGACACCGGGACAGGGCCTGAAGCTTTCTTT
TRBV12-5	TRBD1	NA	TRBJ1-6	CASSWDRVGSPLHF	TGTGCCAGCAGTTGGGACAGGGTCGGGTCACCCCTCCACTTT
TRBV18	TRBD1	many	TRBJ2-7	CASSPRQGKYEQYF	TGTGCCAGCTCACCCCGACAGGGAAAGTACGAGCAGTACTTC
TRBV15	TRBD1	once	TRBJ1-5	CATSRDGWGQGGQPQHF	TGTGCCACCAGCAGAGATGGATGGGGACAGGGAGGGCAGCCCCAGCATTTT
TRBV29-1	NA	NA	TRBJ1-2	CSASLGATANYGYTF	TGCAGCGCCTCCCTGGGAGCGACCGCTAACTATGGCTACACCTTC
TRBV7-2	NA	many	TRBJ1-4	CASSRNQGFNEKLFF	TGTGCCAGCAGCAGAAACCAGGGATTTAATGAAAAACTGTTTTTT
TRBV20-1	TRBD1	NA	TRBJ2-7	CSARSSGTGGSYEQYF	TGCAGTGCTAGATCATCCGGGACAGGGGGCTCCTACGAGCAGTACTTC
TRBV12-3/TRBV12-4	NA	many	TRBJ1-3	CASSAGGSDNTIYF	TGTGCCAGCAGCGCCGGGGGTTCTGATAACACCATATATTTT
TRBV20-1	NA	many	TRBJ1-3	CSARWLGTNSGNTIYF	TGCAGTGCTAGGTGGTTGGGCACCAACTCTGGAAACACCATATATTTT
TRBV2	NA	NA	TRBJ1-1	CASSIEGENTEAFF	TGTGCCAGCAGCATAGAGGGGGAGAACACTGAAGCTTTCTTT
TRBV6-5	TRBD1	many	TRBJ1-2	CASRLTGGDGYTF	TGTGCCAGCAGGCTTACAGGGGGCGATGGCTACACCTTC
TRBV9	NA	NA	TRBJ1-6	CASSRGGNSPLHF	TGTGCCAGCTCCAGGGGCGGGAATTCACCCCTCCACTTT
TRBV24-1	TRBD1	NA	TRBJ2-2	CATSETGTGITGELFF	TGTGCCACCAGTGAAACCGGGACAGGTATCACCGGGGAGCTGTTTTTT
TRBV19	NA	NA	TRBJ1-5	CASSTRARKPQHF	TGTGCCAGTAGTACGAGGGCCAGGAAACCCCAGCATTTT
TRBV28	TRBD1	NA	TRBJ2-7	CASSASGQGNEQYF	TGTGCCAGCAGTGCCTCCGGACAGGGTAACGAGCAGTACTTC
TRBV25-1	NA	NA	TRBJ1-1	CASSWGGEAFF	TGTGCCAGCAGTTGGGGTGGTGAAGCTTTCTTT
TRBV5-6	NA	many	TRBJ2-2	CANTGELFF	TGTGCGAACACCGGGGAGCTGTTTTTT
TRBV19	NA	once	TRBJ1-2	CASSIPGLSYTF	TGTGCCAGTAGTATTCCGGGCCTGAGCTACACCTTC
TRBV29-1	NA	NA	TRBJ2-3	CSVDGGALTDTQYF	TGCAGCGTTGATGGGGGCGCCTTAACAGATACGCAGTATTTT